The rows below give T cell receptor beta chains drawn from one sample of a study of spatial heterogeneity in lung cancer. Using its own MiXCR run on the 5' RACE reads, TCRdb lists one record per CDR3 protein. The profile covers 20,000 to 30,000 distinct CDR3 sequences, with just under 9% appearing a single time and 7.7% taken by the ten largest. Sequenced here: lung tumor tissue, sampled at surgery. These receptors were collected from a male donor with early-stage non-small cell lung cancer. The CDR3 runs from the conserved cysteine through the conserved F or W.

J | V | CDR3
TRBJ2-3 | TRBV6-1 | CASTPGLPGGMDTDTQYF
TRBJ2-2 | TRBV5-6 | CASSLGDRRQIPGELFF
TRBJ2-1 | TRBV14 | CASSRLAGSNEQFF
TRBJ1-6 | TRBV27 | CASSKPPGQSNSPLHF
TRBJ2-7 | TRBV6-5 | CASRPRPGGAYEQYF
TRBJ2-7 | TRBV2 | CASSDRPYEQYF
TRBJ2-5 | TRBV7-2 | CASSATGQPGETQYF
TRBJ2-7 | TRBV11-2 | CASSLAGGPREQYF
TRBJ2-4 | TRBV6-2/TRBV6-3 | CASSPLGTGSKNIQYF
TRBJ2-7 | TRBV5-6 | CASSWTGEEQYF
TRBJ2-1 | TRBV10-3 | CATRTSGPYNEQFF